The 25 T cell receptor beta chains listed next were all sequenced from one sample in a study of T cell responses to AZD1222 COVID-19 vaccine. The protocol was immunoSEQ multiplex PCR, while the TCRdb copy is restricted to in-frame clones and leaves out a portion. Of over 100,000 clones listed, 85% to 90% were seen once; the top ten hold under 25%. Sequencing used peripheral blood, obtained on day 0 of AZD1222 vaccination. The receptors were sampled from an adult in good health.

This rearrangement joins TRBV4-3 to TRBJ1-6; tentative D call: TRBD1 (5 bases). Germline CDR1 LGHNA, CDR2 YSLEER. Trimming took 2 bases from V and 6 from J, leaving 11 bases between them. This CDR3 region has 15 residues. For the CDR3, the DNA is TGCGCCAGCAGCCAACAGGGTTGGAGTAATTCACCCCTCCACTTT. It is translated as CASSQQGWSNSPLHF.

This clone was seen just once. The rearrangement links TRBV12-3 or TRBV12-4 to TRBJ1-1; the D is unclear. The V and J ends lost 2 bases and 8 bases respectively, with 9 bases between them. CDR3 length: 12 residues. The CDR3 is CASSLYDGEAFF. The DNA for the CDR3 is TGTGCCAGCAGTTTATATGACGGAGAAGCTTTCTTT.

This chain links TRBV7-9 with TRBJ2-5, with 8 nucleotides matching TRBD1. CDR1 SEHNR and CDR2 FQNEAQ come from the germline V gene (reference sequence). The ends lost 5 bases at V and 5 bases at J; junction bases unmatched: 10. CDR3 length: 15 residues. The chain's CDR3 is CASSGGTGGRETQYF. CDR3 bases: TGTGCCAGCAGCGGCGGAACAGGGGGACGTGAGACCCAGTACTTC.

This rearrangement joins TRBV28 to TRBJ2-2; 7 nucleotides align to TRBD1. This CDR3 spans 14 amino acids. V was pared by 6 bases and J by 5 bases, with 6 bases of the junction left unmatched. CDR1 and CDR2 (germline): MDHEN, SYDVKM. The CDR3 DNA reads as TGTGCCAGCAGGCCGGGACAGCAGACCGGGGAGCTGTTTTTT. It translates to CASRPGQQTGELFF.

V usage is TRBV28 and J usage is TRBJ1-3, with D tentatively TRBD1 (5 bases). This CDR3 has 17 amino acids. Germline V CDR1 and CDR2: MDHEN, SYDVKM. With 5 bases removed from V and 0 bases from J, the gap between germline ends came to 17 bases. The CDR3 sequence is CASSQLGGGGSGNTIYF. The DNA for the CDR3 is TGTGCCAGCAGTCAACTGGGGGGGGGAGGCTCTGGAAACACCATATATTTT.

The rearrangement uses TRBV7-6 and TRBJ1-2, with TRBD1 as a possible D gene (6 bases). Germline lookup yields CDR1 SGHVS and CDR2 FNYEAQ. The CDR3 is 15 amino acids. Trimming removed 6 bases from V and 6 bases from J, with 20 bases in between. The CDR3 sequence is CASSIQQGGVHGYTF. In DNA form, the CDR3 reads TGTGCCAGCAGTATCCAACAGGGCGGGGTACATGGCTACACCTTC.

The chain carries TRBV7-9 and TRBJ1-2; D ambiguous. CDR1 and CDR2 from the germline V gene are SEHNR and FQNEAQ (reference sequence). This CDR3 spans 13 amino acids. Trimming removed 3 bases from V and 8 bases from J, with 13 bases in between. CDR3 in amino acids: CASSFFPNAGYTF. As DNA, the CDR3 is TGTGCCAGCAGCTTTTTCCCAAACGCCGGCTACACCTTC. Supplemented by reference TRBV7-9 and TRBJ1-2, the full variable domain reads DTGVSQNPRHKITKRGQNVTFRCDPISEHNRLYWYRQTLGQGPEFLTYFQNEAQLEKSRLLSDRFSAERPKGSFSTLEIQRTEQGDSAMYLCASSFFPNAGYTFGSGTRLTVV.

The chain uses TRBV18 and TRBJ1-5; D uncertain. CDR1 and CDR2 (germline): KGHSH, LQKENI. Trimming removed 0 bases at V and 3 bases at J, with 12 bases between. This CDR3 comprises 16 residues. CDR3 DNA sequence: TGTGCCAGCTCACCACCAGGAACCTTAGACAATCAGCCCCAGCATTTT. It codes for CASSPPGTLDNQPQHF.

In the case of this clone: The junction does not match germline at one end; this may be a read error. The chain links TRBV2 to TRBJ2-5; D gene unclear. CDR1 and CDR2 from the germline V gene are SNHLY and FYNNEI. The CDR3 runs to 11 residues. In DNA form, the CDR3 reads TGTGCCAGCAGTCAGTGGGATCAAGTGGACTTC. Translating gives CASSQWDQVDF.

This clone occurred a few times. This sequence joins TRBV5-4 and TRBJ2-7; possible D gene TRBD2, 5 bases. The V end was cut by 3 bases, the J end by 7 bases, with 14 bases between. Germline V lookup: CDR1 SGHNT, CDR2 YYREEE (reference sequence). CDR3 length: 13 amino acids. This CDR3 reads CASSSMPGREQYF. The CDR3 region has the DNA TGTGCCAGCAGCTCAATGCCGGGGAGAGAGCAGTACTTC.

This clone occurred a few times. The V call is TRBV19, the J call TRBJ1-5, with D possibly TRBD1 on 6 matching bases. The germline V gene encodes CDR1 LNHDA and CDR2 SQIVND (reference sequence). Between the trimmed V and J ends, which lost 3 bases and 7 bases, there was a span of 16 bases. The CDR3 is made up of 15 amino acids. The CDR3 region has the DNA TGTGCCAGTAGTATCTTGGGGGGGGCAAGACAGCCCCAGCATTTT. It is translated as CASSILGGARQPQHF.

V is TRBV3-1 (or the pseudogene TRBV3-2) and J is TRBJ2-3, with D uncertain. Trimming took 4 bases from V and 0 from J, leaving 8 bases between them. Germline V gives CDR1 LGHDT, CDR2 YNNKEL (reference sequence). CDR3 length: 14 amino acids. The CDR3 nucleotides read TGTGCCAGCAGCCGCCGCACAAGCACAGATACGCAGTATTTT. It encodes CASSRRTSTDTQYF.

The chain employs TRBV6-6 and TRBJ2-7; maybe TRBD2 (6 bases). Trimming shortened V by 5 bases and J by 5 bases, and 16 bases separated the two germline ends. Germline assignment: CDR1 MNHNY and CDR2 SVGAGI (reference sequence). The length of the CDR3 is 14 residues. CDR3 nucleotides: TGTGCCAGCAGTCCGGGACTGCTTTTCGACGAGCAGTACTTC. Protein: CASSPGLLFDEQYF.

The J gene is TRBJ1-6, the V gene TRBV4-3; D is uncertain. V lost 2 bases and J 9 bases, leaving 17 bases between the germline ends. Germline CDR1 and CDR2: LGHNA and YSLEER. This CDR3 region has 16 residues. The CDR3 region has the DNA TGCGCCAGCAGCCAACGGGCCCTTTTGGGAGGTTCACCCCTCCACTTT. It specifies CASSQRALLGGSPLHF.

The V and J genes are TRBV19 and TRBJ2-7, with TRBD2 matching over 9 bases. From germline, CDR1 is LNHDA and CDR2 SQIVND (reference sequence). This CDR3 has 17 amino acids. V lost 3 bases, J lost 0 bases, and 9 bases stayed unmatched. The CDR3 reads CASSIQRGAYRSYEQYF. In DNA, the CDR3 is TGTGCCAGTAGTATTCAGCGGGGGGCCTACCGCTCCTACGAGCAGTACTTC.

The V gene is TRBV6-5, the J gene TRBJ1-2; D gene uncertain. Trimming removed 8 bases at V and 4 bases at J, with 17 bases between. The V gene's germline CDR1 is MNHEY and CDR2 SVGAGI. There are 14 residues in the CDR3. CDR3 nucleotides: TGTGCCAGCGAAGAGACCGCCGAGTCCTATGGCTACACCTTC. Translation: CASEETAESYGYTF.

The gene calls are TRBV28 and TRBJ1-2; tentative D call: TRBD1 (6 bases). This CDR3 has 16 amino acids. Germline V gives CDR1 MDHEN, CDR2 SYDVKM. Deletions cut 2 bases from V and 0 bases from J, with 13 bases between. This chain's CDR3 is CASSLGGGGANYGYTF. The DNA of the CDR3 is TGTGCCAGCAGTTTAGGAGGAGGGGGGGCTAACTATGGCTACACCTTC.

The rearrangement links TRBV14 to TRBJ2-5; 7 positions match TRBD2. The V segment lost 3 bases and the J segment 5 bases; nucleotides outside the gene matches: 9. The germline CDR1 and CDR2 sequences are SGHDN and FVKESK. The CDR3 sequence is 15 residues long. In DNA, the CDR3 is TGTGCCAGCAGCCAGCCGGGGGGTAGCCAGGAGACCCAGTACTTC. It encodes CASSQPGGSQETQYF. The full variable domain, with the rest looked up from reference TRBV14 and TRBJ2-5, is EAGVTQFPSHSVIEKGQTVTLRCDPISGHDNLYWYRRVMGKEIKFLLHFVKESKQDESGMPNNRFLAERTGGTYSTLKVQPAELEDSGVYFCASSQPGGSQETQYFGPGTRLLVL.

The gene calls are TRBV5-4 and TRBJ1-6; D might be TRBD1 (5 bases). CDR1 SGHNT and CDR2 YYREEE come from the germline V gene (reference sequence). V was pared by 1 base and J by 9 bases, with 14 bases between. The CDR3 contains 15 residues. CDR3 nucleotide sequence: TGTGCCAGCAGCTTGATGCAGGGAGTAGGTTCACCCCTCCACTTT. The encoded protein is CASSLMQGVGSPLHF. The full variable domain, in which reference TRBV5-4 and TRBJ1-6 provide the parts outside the CDR3, is ETGVTQSPTHLIKTRGQQVTLRCSSQSGHNTVSWYQQALGQGPQFIFQYYREEENGRGNFPPRFSGLQFPNYSSELNVNALELDDSALYLCASSLMQGVGSPLHFGNGTRLTVT.

Points on this clone: The junction does not match germline at one end; this may be a read error. This sequence joins TRBV28 and TRBJ1-2; the D is unclear. The CDR3 has 14 amino acids. Germline V lookup: CDR1 MDHEN, CDR2 SYDVKM. CDR3 sequence (DNA): TGTGCCAGCACTCCCGGTTGGGCTGACTATGACTACACCTTC. Translation gives CASTPGWADYDYTF.

The genes are TRBV5-1 and TRBJ1-6; 8 nucleotides line up with TRBD1. Germline loops: CDR1 SGHRS, CDR2 YFSETQ. The CDR3 covers 16 residues. V shed 2 bases, J shed 5 bases, and the junction held 6 bases outside the gene matches. The CDR3 region has the DNA TGCGCCAGCAGCTTTAGGACAGGGAACAATAATTCACCCCTCCACTTT. Protein product: CASSFRTGNNNSPLHF.

This clone was detected only once. The chain couples TRBV13 to TRBJ1-5, with a tentative D call TRBD1 (5 bases). Trimming took 0 bases from V and 5 from J, leaving 8 bases between them. Looked up from germline, CDR1 is PRHDT and CDR2 is FYEKMQ (reference sequence). The CDR3 contains 14 residues. The CDR3 DNA follows: TGTGCCAGCAGCTTAGGCGGGGCTTATCAGCCCCAGCATTTT. It yields the protein CASSLGGAYQPQHF.

The V call is TRBV6-2 or TRBV6-3, the J call TRBJ1-5; possible D gene TRBD1, 5 bases. The germline V and J ends were trimmed by 2 bases and 7 bases, with 12 bases remaining between them. From germline, CDR1 is MNHEY and CDR2 SVGEGT. CDR3 length: 14 residues. The CDR3 coding sequence is TGTGCCAGCAGTTACGTAGGGGATGACCAGCCCCAGCATTTT. Its protein is CASSYVGDDQPQHF.

The rearrangement links TRBV7-2 to TRBJ2-7; D gene uncertain. The V gene's germline CDR1 is SGHTA and CDR2 FQGNSA. The V end was cut by 6 bases, the J end by 3 bases, with 12 bases between. This CDR3 is 13 amino acids long. The CDR3 protein is CASSYPPNYEQYF. CDR3 DNA sequence: TGTGCCAGCAGTTACCCTCCCAACTACGAGCAGTACTTC.

This clone was observed a few times. The chain's CDR3 is CASSPILPGTRFEAFF. CDR3 in DNA: TGTGCCAGCAGTCCCATTTTACCCGGGACACGGTTTGAAGCTTTCTTT. This chain connects TRBV6-6 to TRBJ1-1; D might be TRBD1 (6 bases). CDR3 length equals 16 residues. Germline V gene data show CDR1 as MNHNY and CDR2 as SVGAGI (reference sequence). V lost 5 bases and J 7 bases, leaving 23 bases between the germline ends.